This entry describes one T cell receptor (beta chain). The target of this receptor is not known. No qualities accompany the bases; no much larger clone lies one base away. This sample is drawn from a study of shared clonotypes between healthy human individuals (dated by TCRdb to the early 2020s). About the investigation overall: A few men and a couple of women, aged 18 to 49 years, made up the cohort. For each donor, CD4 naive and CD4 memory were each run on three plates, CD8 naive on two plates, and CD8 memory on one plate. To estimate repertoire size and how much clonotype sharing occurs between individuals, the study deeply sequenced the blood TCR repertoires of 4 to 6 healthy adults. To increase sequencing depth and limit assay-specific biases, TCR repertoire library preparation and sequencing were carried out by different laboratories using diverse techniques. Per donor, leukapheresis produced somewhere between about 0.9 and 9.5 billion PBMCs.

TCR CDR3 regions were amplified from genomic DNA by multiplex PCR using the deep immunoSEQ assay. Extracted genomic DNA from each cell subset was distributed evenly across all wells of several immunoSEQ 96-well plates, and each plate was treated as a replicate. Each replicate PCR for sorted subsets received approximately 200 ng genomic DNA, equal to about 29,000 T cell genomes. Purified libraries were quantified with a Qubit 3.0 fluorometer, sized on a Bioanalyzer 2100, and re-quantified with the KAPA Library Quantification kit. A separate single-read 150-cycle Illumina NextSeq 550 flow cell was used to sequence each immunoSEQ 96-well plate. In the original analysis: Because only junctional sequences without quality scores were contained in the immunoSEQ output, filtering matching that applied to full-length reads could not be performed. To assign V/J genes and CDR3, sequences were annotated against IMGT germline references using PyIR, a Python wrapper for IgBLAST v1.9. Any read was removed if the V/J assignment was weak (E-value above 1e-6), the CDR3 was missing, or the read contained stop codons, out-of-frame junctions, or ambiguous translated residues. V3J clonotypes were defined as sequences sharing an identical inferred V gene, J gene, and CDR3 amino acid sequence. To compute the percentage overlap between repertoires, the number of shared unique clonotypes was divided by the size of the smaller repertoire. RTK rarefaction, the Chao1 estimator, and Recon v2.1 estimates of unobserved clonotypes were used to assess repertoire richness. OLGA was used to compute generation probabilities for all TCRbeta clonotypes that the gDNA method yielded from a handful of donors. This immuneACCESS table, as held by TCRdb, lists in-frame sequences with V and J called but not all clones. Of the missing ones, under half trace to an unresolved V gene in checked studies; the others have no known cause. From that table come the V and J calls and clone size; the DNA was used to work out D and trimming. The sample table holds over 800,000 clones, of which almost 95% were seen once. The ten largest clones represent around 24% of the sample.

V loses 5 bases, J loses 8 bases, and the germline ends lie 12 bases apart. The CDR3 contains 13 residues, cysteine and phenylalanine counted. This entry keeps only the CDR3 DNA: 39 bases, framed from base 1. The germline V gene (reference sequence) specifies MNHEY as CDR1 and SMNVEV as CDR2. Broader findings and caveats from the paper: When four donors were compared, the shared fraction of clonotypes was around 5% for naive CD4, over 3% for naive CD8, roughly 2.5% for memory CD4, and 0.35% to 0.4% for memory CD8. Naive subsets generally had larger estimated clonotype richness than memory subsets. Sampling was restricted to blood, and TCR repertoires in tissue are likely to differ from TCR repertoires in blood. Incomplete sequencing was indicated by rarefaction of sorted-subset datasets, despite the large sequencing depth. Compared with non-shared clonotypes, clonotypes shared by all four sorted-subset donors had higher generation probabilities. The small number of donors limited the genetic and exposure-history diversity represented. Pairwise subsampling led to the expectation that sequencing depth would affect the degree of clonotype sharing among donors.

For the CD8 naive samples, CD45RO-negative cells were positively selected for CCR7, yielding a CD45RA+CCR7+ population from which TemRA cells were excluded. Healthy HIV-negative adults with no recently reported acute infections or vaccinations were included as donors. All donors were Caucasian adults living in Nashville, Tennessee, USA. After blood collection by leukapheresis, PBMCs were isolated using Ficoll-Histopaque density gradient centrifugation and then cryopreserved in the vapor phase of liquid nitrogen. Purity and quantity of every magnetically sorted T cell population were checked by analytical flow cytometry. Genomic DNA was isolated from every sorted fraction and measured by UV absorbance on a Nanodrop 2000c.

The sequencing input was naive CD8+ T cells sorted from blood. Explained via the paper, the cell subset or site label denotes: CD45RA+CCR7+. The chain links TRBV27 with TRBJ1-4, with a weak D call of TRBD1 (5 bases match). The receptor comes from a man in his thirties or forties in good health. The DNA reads TGTGCCAGCAGTCTCCGTCGGGGGGAAAAACTGTTTTTT. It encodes CASSLRRGEKLFF. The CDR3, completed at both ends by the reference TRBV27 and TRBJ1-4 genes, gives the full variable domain EAQVTQNPRYLITVTGKKLTVTCSQNMNHEYMSWYRQDPGLGLRQIYYSMNVEVTDKGDVPEGYKVSRKEKRNFPLILESPSPNQTSLYFCASSLRRGEKLFFGSGTQLSVL.